The 2 T cell receptor beta chains below all came from one sample that was sequenced in a study of response to subunit inactivated influenza vaccine. TCRdb reprocessed the RT-PCR reads with MiXCR, giving one entry per CDR3 protein. The data show hundreds of thousands of distinct CDR3 sequences, with about 10% seen just once and roughly 9.6% held by the top ten. The same data also went into a second study, on T cells expressing NK-cell markers. According to that study: UMI-tagged 5'RACE template switching yielded the TCR beta cDNA.

The specimen was PBMCs from blood, collected on the day of vaccination. The receptors were sampled from a man aged 45-65 years who received an inactivated influenza vaccine.

The chain uses TRBV29-1 and TRBJ1-1; 7 bases fit TRBD1. Germline V gives CDR1 SQVTM, CDR2 ANQGSEA. V lost 4 bases to trimming and J lost 0 bases; unmatched junction nucleotides: 11. The CDR3 has 16 amino acids. The CDR3 spells CSVVHLGTAMNTEAFF. In DNA, the CDR3 is TGCAGCGTTGTACATTTGGGGACAGCCATGAACACTGAAGCTTTCTTT.

This clonotype is a singleton in its sample. The chain links TRBV20-1 to TRBJ1-2, with TRBD1 matching over 8 bases. The germline gives CDR1 DFQATT, CDR2 SNEGSKA (reference sequence). The CDR3 loop spans 13 amino acids. V was clipped by 3 bases and J by 4 bases; unmatched bases: 4. CDR3 in DNA: TGCAGTGCTAGGGACAGGGAGGCCTATGGCTACACCTTC. Translating gives CSARDREAYGYTF.